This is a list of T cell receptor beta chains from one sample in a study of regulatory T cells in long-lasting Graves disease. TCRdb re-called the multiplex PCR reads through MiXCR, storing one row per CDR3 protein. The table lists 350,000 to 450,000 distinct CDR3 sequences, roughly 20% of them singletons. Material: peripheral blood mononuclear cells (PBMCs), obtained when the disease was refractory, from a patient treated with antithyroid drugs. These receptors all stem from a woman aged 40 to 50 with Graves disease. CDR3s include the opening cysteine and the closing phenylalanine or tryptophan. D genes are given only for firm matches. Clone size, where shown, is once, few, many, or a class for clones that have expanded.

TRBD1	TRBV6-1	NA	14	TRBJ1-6	CASSRTGTYSPLHF	TGTGCCAGCAGTCGGACAGGTACCTATTCACCCCTCCACTTT
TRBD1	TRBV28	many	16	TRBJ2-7	CASSSRQGLITYEQYF	TGTGCCAGCAGTTCCAGACAGGGCTTAATAACCTACGAGCAGTACTTC
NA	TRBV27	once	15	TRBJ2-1	CASSLPGLDDNEQFF	TGTGCCAGCAGTCTTCCGGGACTCGACGACAATGAGCAGTTCTTC
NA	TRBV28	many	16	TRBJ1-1	CASTIPGGGENTEAFF	TGTGCCAGCACCATTCCCGGCGGGGGGGAGAACACTGAAGCTTTCTTT
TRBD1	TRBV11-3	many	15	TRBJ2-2	CASSSGQGSTGELFF	TGTGCCAGCAGCTCCGGACAGGGGAGCACCGGGGAGCTGTTTTTT
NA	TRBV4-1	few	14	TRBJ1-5	CASSQATRYQPQHF	TGCGCCAGCAGCCAAGCGACACGCTATCAGCCCCAGCATTTT
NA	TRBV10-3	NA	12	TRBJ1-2	CAINGRELGYTF	TGTGCCATCAATGGAAGGGAGTTGGGCTACACCTTC
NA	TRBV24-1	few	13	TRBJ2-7	CAVGIASSYEQYF	TGTGCCGTAGGCATAGCAAGTTCCTACGAGCAGTACTTC
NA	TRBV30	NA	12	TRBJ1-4	CALGRVGEKLFF	TGTGCTCTCGGCAGGGTGGGTGAAAAACTGTTTTTT
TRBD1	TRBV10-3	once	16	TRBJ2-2	CASSRPGQGGSGELFF	TGTGCCAGCAGCCGACCGGGACAGGGAGGATCGGGGGAGCTGTTTTTT
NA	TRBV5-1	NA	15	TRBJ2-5	CASTMAGEGQETQYF	TGCGCCAGCACCATGGCGGGTGAGGGCCAAGAGACCCAGTACTTC
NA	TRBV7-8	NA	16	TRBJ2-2	CASSFNPGNLGGELFF	TGTGCCAGCAGCTTCAACCCAGGGAACTTAGGCGGGGAGCTGTTTTTT
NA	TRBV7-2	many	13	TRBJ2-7	CASSQTGKAWQYF	TGTGCCAGCAGCCAGACGGGAAAGGCATGGCAGTACTTC
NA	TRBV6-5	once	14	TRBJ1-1	CASSYRQVNTEAFF	TGTGCCAGCAGTTACAGGCAGGTGAACACTGAAGCTTTCTTT
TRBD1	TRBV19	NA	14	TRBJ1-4	CASRPGQLNEKLFF	TGTGCCAGTAGACCGGGACAGCTTAATGAAAAACTGTTTTTT
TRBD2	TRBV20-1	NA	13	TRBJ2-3	CSAETSFSDTQYF	TGCAGTGCCGAGACTAGCTTTTCCGATACGCAGTATTTT
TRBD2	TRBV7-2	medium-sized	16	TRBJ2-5	CASSLSSGRSYETQYF	TGTGCCAGCAGTCTATCTAGCGGGAGAAGCTATGAGACCCAGTACTTC
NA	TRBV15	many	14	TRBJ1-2	CATSREGPNYGYTF	TGTGCCACCAGCAGAGAGGGCCCAAACTATGGCTACACCTTC
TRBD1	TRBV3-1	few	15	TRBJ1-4	CASRPTGGRNEKLFF	TGTGCGAGCAGGCCGACAGGGGGCAGAAATGAAAAACTGTTTTTT
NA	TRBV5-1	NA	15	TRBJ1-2	CASSLDRPSPLGYTF	TGCGCCAGCAGCTTGGACAGGCCTAGCCCGCTGGGCTACACCTTC
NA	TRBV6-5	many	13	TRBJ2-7	CASSYLYSYEQYF	TGTGCCAGCAGTTACCTTTACTCCTACGAGCAGTACTTC
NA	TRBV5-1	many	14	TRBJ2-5	CASSLGPGRETQYF	TGCGCCAGCAGCTTAGGACCAGGCAGGGAGACCCAGTACTTC
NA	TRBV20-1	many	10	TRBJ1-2	CSGKGKGYTF	TGCAGTGGAAAAGGGAAGGGCTACACCTTC
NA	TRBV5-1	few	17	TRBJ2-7	CASSLLFGQGSSYEQYF	TGCGCCAGCAGCTTGCTGTTTGGGCAGGGAAGCTCCTACGAGCAGTACTTC
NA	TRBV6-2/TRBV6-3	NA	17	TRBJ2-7	CASSYPGQVLYSYEQYF	TGTGCCAGCAGTTACCCGGGACAAGTCCTTTACTCCTACGAGCAGTACTTC
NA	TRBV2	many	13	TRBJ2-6	CASSPNGANVLTF	TGTGCCAGCAGCCCCAACGGGGCCAACGTCCTGACTTTC
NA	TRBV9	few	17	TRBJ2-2	CASSPRKATGHTGELFF	TGTGCCAGCAGCCCCCGTAAAGCGACAGGACACACCGGGGAGCTGTTTTTT
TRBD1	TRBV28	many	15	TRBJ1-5	CASSLTGVSNQPQHF	TGTGCCAGCAGTCTCACAGGGGTATCAAATCAGCCCCAGCATTTT
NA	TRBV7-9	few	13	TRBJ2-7	CASTLGRGYEQYF	TGTGCCAGCACTTTAGGACGCGGCTACGAGCAGTACTTC
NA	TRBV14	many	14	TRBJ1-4	CASSRPGLEEKLFF	TGTGCCAGCAGCAGACCGGGCCTGGAGGAAAAACTGTTTTTT
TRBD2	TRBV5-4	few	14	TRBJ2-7	CASGLAGVVFEQYF	TGTGCCAGCGGACTAGCGGGAGTGGTTTTCGAGCAGTACTTC
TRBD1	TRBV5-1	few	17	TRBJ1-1	CASSSGTGGLFNTEAFF	TGCGCCAGCAGTTCCGGGACAGGGGGCCTTTTTAACACTGAAGCTTTCTTT
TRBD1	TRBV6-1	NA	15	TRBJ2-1	CASSEGTGFINEQFF	TGTGCCAGCAGTGAAGGGACAGGGTTTATCAATGAGCAGTTCTTC
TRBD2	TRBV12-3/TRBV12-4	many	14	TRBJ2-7	CASTVSGRPYEQYF	TGTGCCAGCACCGTTAGCGGGAGACCCTACGAGCAGTACTTC
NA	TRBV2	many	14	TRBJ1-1	CASSEAQQNTEAFF	TGTGCCAGCAGTGAAGCGCAACAAAACACTGAAGCTTTCTTT
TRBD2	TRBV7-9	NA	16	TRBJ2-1	CASSPRASGIYNEQFF	TGTGCCAGCAGCCCCAGGGCTAGCGGAATCTACAATGAGCAGTTCTTC
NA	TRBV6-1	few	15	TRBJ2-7	CASSENAGISGQQYF	TGTGCCAGCAGTGAGAATGCGGGAATCTCAGGGCAGCAGTACTTC
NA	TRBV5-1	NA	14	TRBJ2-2	CASSWTTATGELFF	TGCGCCAGCAGCTGGACGACAGCCACCGGGGAGCTGTTTTTT
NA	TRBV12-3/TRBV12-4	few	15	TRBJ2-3	CASSLWVEVTDTQYF	TGTGCCAGCAGTTTATGGGTGGAAGTAACAGATACGCAGTATTTT
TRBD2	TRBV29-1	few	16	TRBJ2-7	CSVEWFGLAGVREQYF	TGCAGCGTTGAATGGTTCGGACTAGCGGGAGTTAGGGAGCAGTACTTC
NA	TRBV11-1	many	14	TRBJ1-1	CASSAPGRNTEAFF	TGTGCCAGCAGTGCCCCAGGGAGGAACACTGAAGCTTTCTTT
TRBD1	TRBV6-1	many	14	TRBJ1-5	CASTSGTVNQPQHF	TGTGCCAGTACATCCGGGACAGTTAATCAGCCCCAGCATTTT
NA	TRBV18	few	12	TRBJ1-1	CANSTAGTEAFF	TGTGCCAACTCCACGGCGGGAACTGAAGCTTTCTTT
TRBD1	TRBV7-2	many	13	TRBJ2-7	CASSLWTGYEQYF	TGTGCCAGCAGCTTATGGACAGGCTACGAGCAGTACTTC
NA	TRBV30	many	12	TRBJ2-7	CAWSVQVYEQYF	TGTGCCTGGAGTGTACAGGTCTACGAGCAGTACTTC
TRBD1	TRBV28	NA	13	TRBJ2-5	CASTTGGRETQYF	TGTGCCAGCACGACAGGGGGCAGGGAGACCCAGTACTTC